The next 25 T cell receptor beta chains were all read from a single sample in a study of response to subunit inactivated influenza vaccine. Via MiXCR, TCRdb re-called the RT-PCR reads, giving one row per CDR3 protein. The repertoire holds 650,000 to 850,000 distinct CDR3 sequences, with roughly 13% as singletons. The sample in question was PBMCs from blood, obtained approximately 15 days before vaccination. The receptors here all came from a man aged 45-65 years who received an inactivated influenza vaccine.

This clonotype is a singleton in its sample. A much larger clone differs from this one at a single base, so this may be a read error. V and J are TRBV18 and TRBJ1-1, with 8 bases that match TRBD1. This CDR3 comprises 15 residues. V shed 2 bases and J 1 base; nucleotides not matched to a gene: 3. The germline V gene encodes CDR1 KGHSH and CDR2 LQKENI. The CDR3 protein is CASSPRTGKNTEAFF. The CDR3 DNA reads as TGTGCCAGCTCACCAAGGACAGGGAAGAACACTGAAGCTTTCTTT. The full variable domain, in which reference TRBV18 and TRBJ1-1 provide the parts outside the CDR3, is NAGVMQNPRHLVRRRGQEARLRCSPMKGHSHVYWYRQLPEEGLKFMVYLQKENIIDESGMPKERFSAEFPKEGPSILRIQQVVRGDSAAYFCASSPRTGKNTEAFFGQGTRLTVV.

This clonotype has just a few counts. This chain joins TRBV6-2 or TRBV6-3 and TRBJ2-1; TRBD2 is a possible D gene (5 bases). V was clipped by 1 base and J by 8 bases, with 6 bases between them. Germline CDR1 MNHEY, CDR2 SVGEGT. The CDR3 totals 12 residues. As DNA, the CDR3 is TGTGCCAGCAGTTACTTCGGGGATGAGCAGTTCTTC. It encodes CASSYFGDEQFF.

This clonotype appeared many times. V usage is TRBV11-2 and J usage is TRBJ2-7; tentatively, D is TRBD1 or TRBD2 (6 bases each). V lost 2 bases and J lost 0, with 20 bases in between. This CDR3 region has 18 residues. CDR1 is SGHAT, CDR2 FQNNGV, per germline. The CDR3 bases are TGTGCCAGCAGCTTAAGGAGTGGGGGGCCTAAACACTCCTACGAGCAGTACTTC. Translated: CASSLRSGGPKHSYEQYF.

The J gene is TRBJ2-3, the V gene TRBV20-1; D might be TRBD1 (6 bases). The ends were cut back, 3 bases at V and 8 bases at J, with 12 bases in the middle. The CDR3 is 12 residues long. The germline CDR1 and CDR2 sequences are DFQATT and SNEGSKA (reference sequence). CDR3 region: CSASTGTLTQYF. The CDR3 region has the DNA TGCAGTGCTAGCACCGGGACACTTACGCAGTATTTT.

The chain carries TRBV27 and TRBJ2-3, with 10 nucleotides matching TRBD2. This CDR3 is 16 amino acids long. V lost 7 bases, J lost 8 bases, and 15 bases stayed unmatched. The germline gives CDR1 MNHEY, CDR2 SMNVEV (reference sequence). CDR3 nucleotide sequence: TGTGCCAGCACCCATGGTCTAGCGGGGGCCCGGGGTACGCAGTATTTT. Translation: CASTHGLAGARGTQYF.

In this sample, this clonotype turned up many times. This sequence joins TRBV6-5 and TRBJ2-3; maybe TRBD1 (6 bases). CDR3 length equals 14 residues. With 2 bases removed from V and 4 bases from J, the gap between germline ends came to 10 bases. Germline V lookup: CDR1 MNHEY, CDR2 SVGAGI. The CDR3 sequence is CASSYARGADTQYF. CDR3 DNA: TGTGCCAGCAGTTACGCCAGGGGAGCAGATACGCAGTATTTT.

In DNA form, the CDR3 reads TGTGCCAGCAGTTACTCAGGGATGGATGGCTACACCTTC. This sequence encodes CASSYSGMDGYTF. The J gene is TRBJ1-2, the V gene TRBV6-6; no firm D call. Trimming took 0 bases from V and 6 from J, leaving 8 bases between them. Germline CDR1 MNHNY, CDR2 SVGAGI (reference sequence). This CDR3 has 13 amino acids.

This clonotype turned up a few times. J is TRBJ2-1 and V is TRBV11-1; D is ambiguous. V was pared by 6 bases and J by 10 bases, with 10 bases between. CDR1 is SGHAT and CDR2 is FQDESV in the germline V gene (reference sequence). The CDR3 length is 11 residues. CDR3 DNA sequence: TGTGCCAGCAGTGAAACAGCCGAGCAGTTCTTC. Residues: CASSETAEQFF.

This clonotype has a handful of counts. V usage is TRBV7-2 and J usage is TRBJ1-2; weak D call: TRBD1 (5 bases). CDR3 length: 13 amino acids. Between the trimmed V and J ends, which lost 9 bases and 3 bases, there was a span of 14 bases. Germline loops: CDR1 SGHTA, CDR2 FQGNSA. In DNA form, the CDR3 reads TGTGCCAGTCGAAGGGGTGGGGACTATGGCTACACCTTC. Amino acids: CASRRGGDYGYTF.

The J gene is TRBJ2-7, the V gene TRBV6-5; the match to TRBD2 covers 7 bases. V was pared by 0 bases and J by 2 bases, with 4 bases of the junction left unmatched. CDR1 is MNHEY, CDR2 SVGAGI, per germline. This CDR3 is built from 15 residues. Here the CDR3 reads CASSYSAGVAYEQYF. CDR3 nucleotide sequence: TGTGCCAGCAGTTACTCCGCGGGGGTTGCCTACGAGCAGTACTTC.

This rearrangement joins TRBV5-1 to TRBJ2-2; no clear D. CDR3 size: 14 residues. Trimming shortened V by 4 bases and J by 3 bases, and 10 bases separated the two germline ends. Germline V gene lookup returns CDR1 SGHRS and CDR2 YFSETQ. CDR3: CASSPLVDTGELFF. The CDR3 nucleotides are TGCGCCAGCAGCCCTCTAGTAGACACCGGGGAGCTGTTTTTT. Looking up the rest from reference TRBV5-1 and TRBJ2-2 gives the full variable domain: KAGVTQTPRYLIKTRGQQVTLSCSPISGHRSVSWYQQTPGQGLQFLFEYFSETQRNKGNFPGRFSGRQFSNSRSEMNVSTLELGDSALYLCASSPLVDTGELFFGEGSRLTVL.

The chain employs TRBV29-1 and TRBJ1-2; possible D gene TRBD1, 5 bases. Trimming stripped 7 bases from V and 3 bases from J, with 12 bases between. The CDR3 runs to 12 residues. Germline loops: CDR1 SQVTM, CDR2 ANQGSEA. CDR3 in amino acids: CSAARGYYGYTF. CDR3 bases: TGCAGCGCCGCGCGGGGCTACTATGGCTACACCTTC.

This clonotype has ten or more counts. This chain links TRBV7-2 with TRBJ1-5, with D possibly being TRBD1 (5 bases). This CDR3 spans 14 amino acids. The ends were cut back, 1 base at V and 9 bases at J, with 13 bases in the middle. In germline, CDR1 is SGHTA, CDR2 FQGNSA. The CDR3 coding sequence is TGTGCCAGCAGCTTAGACCAGGGCCCTACGCCCCAGCATTTT. It translates to CASSLDQGPTPQHF.

The chain combines TRBV5-6 with TRBJ2-5, with no clear D. Trimming took 5 bases from V and 5 from J, leaving 19 bases between them. Germline V gene lookup returns CDR1 SGHDT and CDR2 YYEEEE. This CDR3 has 15 amino acids. The CDR3 DNA sequence: TGTGCCAGCAGGCACGGTGGGGTGATGATGGAGACCCAGTACTTC. Translation: CASRHGGVMMETQYF.

This clonotype was seen a few times. The J gene is TRBJ2-3, the V gene TRBV7-8; 8 bases agree with TRBD2. The length of the CDR3 is 17 residues. The V segment lost 3 bases and the J segment 0 bases; nucleotides outside the gene matches: 8. Germline CDR1 SGHVS, CDR2 FQNEAQ. The CDR3 sequence is CASSFVGGAPSTDTQYF. The CDR3 nucleotides read TGTGCCAGCAGCTTCGTCGGGGGGGCGCCGAGCACAGATACGCAGTATTTT.

The rearrangement uses TRBV20-1 and TRBJ2-1; D uncertain. The germline CDR1 and CDR2 sequences are DFQATT and SNEGSKA (reference sequence). V dropped 7 bases and J dropped 0 bases, with 13 bases sitting between them. CDR3 length equals 14 residues. The CDR3 sequence is CSEGGASSYNEQFF. CDR3 in DNA: TGCAGTGAGGGCGGTGCCAGCTCCTACAATGAGCAGTTCTTC.

This clonotype has only a few counts. The chain carries TRBV12-3 or TRBV12-4 and TRBJ1-4; D may be TRBD1 (5 bases). There are 16 residues in the CDR3. Trimming took 6 bases from V and 3 from J, leaving 17 bases between them. The CDR3 loop reads CASSGRGVVANEKLFF. CDR3 sequence (DNA): TGTGCCAGCAGCGGCAGAGGGGTCGTCGCTAATGAAAAACTGTTTTTT.

This chain links TRBV25-1 with TRBJ2-5; TRBD1 is a possible D gene (5 bases). This CDR3 has 16 amino acids. V lost 5 bases and J lost 5, with 21 bases in between. The germline CDR1 and CDR2 sequences are MGHDK and SYGVNS. This CDR3 is CASSTPRSGFLETQYF. The CDR3 nucleotides are TGTGCCAGCAGTACCCCGCGGTCAGGGTTTTTGGAGACCCAGTACTTC.

This clonotype was observed at least ten times. The CDR3 coding sequence is TGCGCCAGCAGCCAACCCCGGGACTATCTCAAAAACATTCAGTACTTC. This codes for CASSQPRDYLKNIQYF. The V gene is TRBV4-1, the J gene TRBJ2-4; TRBD2 aligns across 7 bases. CDR1 MGHRA and CDR2 YSYEKL come from the germline V gene. Trimming removed 2 bases from V and 3 bases from J; junction bases left unmatched: 7. The CDR3 contains 16 residues.

The chain carries TRBV6-2 or TRBV6-3 and TRBJ1-1; the D gene is possibly TRBD1 (5 bases). Trimming took off 2 bases at V and 4 bases at J, with 8 bases between the two ends. Germline-derived CDR1 and CDR2 are MNHEY and SVGEGT. The CDR3 is 13 amino acids. The DNA for the CDR3 is TGTGCCAGCAGTTACGGGGCCAGCACTGAAGCTTTCTTT. Translating gives CASSYGASTEAFF.

V is TRBV20-1 and J is TRBJ2-5; D perhaps matches TRBD2 (6 bases). This CDR3 has 17 residues. The V gene lost 2 bases and the J gene lost 5 bases, with 24 bases spanning the gap. Germline V lookup: CDR1 DFQATT, CDR2 SNEGSKA (reference sequence). For the CDR3, the DNA is TGCAGTGCTAGACCCCTCGACCTGGGGGGACTGGGGGAGACCCAGTACTTC. It codes for CSARPLDLGGLGETQYF.

The chain combines TRBV12-3 or TRBV12-4 with TRBJ1-2; maybe TRBD1 (6 bases). The length of the CDR3 is 13 residues. The V gene lost 5 bases and the J gene lost 3 bases, with 10 bases spanning the gap. The CDR3 coding sequence is TGTGCCAGCAGTCCCGGACAGTACTATGGCTACACCTTC. It is translated as CASSPGQYYGYTF.

V usage is TRBV12-3 or TRBV12-4 and J usage is TRBJ2-5; tentatively, D is TRBD1 (6 bases). The CDR3 has 14 amino acids. The V and J ends lost 4 bases and 5 bases respectively, with 14 bases between them. CDR3 in DNA: TGTGCCAGCAGTTCTTACGACAGGATCGAGACCCAGTACTTC. The encoded protein is CASSSYDRIETQYF.

This clonotype was detected many times. J is TRBJ2-1 and V is TRBV6-1; 10 nucleotides align to TRBD2. After removal of 6 bases from V and 9 bases from J, the junction contained 8 bases not matched to a gene. CDR1 is MNHNS and CDR2 is SASEGT in the germline V gene. The CDR3 is 14 residues long. DNA of the CDR3: TGTGCCAGCAGGCCTAGCGGGAGAGCTTTTGAGCAGTTCTTC. Translating gives CASRPSGRAFEQFF.

This rearrangement joins TRBV6-1 to TRBJ1-5, with D maybe TRBD1 (6 bases). Trimming left V 6 bases short and J 0 bases short, with 12 bases between. This CDR3 comprises 15 residues. Germline values: CDR1 MNHNS, CDR2 SASEGT. In nucleotides, the CDR3 is TGTGCCAGCAGGACGGACAGTAATAGCAATCAGCCCCAGCATTTT. It encodes CASRTDSNSNQPQHF.